The clone carrying this T cell receptor beta chain has more than one count but fewer than ten. TCRdb fed the RT-PCR reads into MiXCR, producing one record per CDR3 protein. In the table there are hundreds of thousands of distinct CDR3 sequences, about a tenth of which are singletons. V dropped 3 bases and J dropped 6 bases, with 11 bases sitting between them. The CDR3 consists of 14 residues. Germline values: CDR1 SEHNR, CDR2 FQNEAQ (reference sequence). This specimen belongs to a study of response to subunit inactivated influenza vaccine. The sequence derives from a man over 45 who received an inactivated influenza vaccine. The sample was PBMCs from blood, taken about 40 days after vaccination. The chain joins TRBV7-9 to TRBJ1-4, with D hard to call. Here the CDR3 reads CASSLGLTHEKLFF. The CDR3 region has the DNA TGTGCCAGCAGCTTGGGCCTAACGCATGAAAAACTGTTTTTT. The full variable domain, in which reference TRBV7-9 and TRBJ1-4 provide the parts outside the CDR3, is DTGVSQNPRHKITKRGQNVTFRCDPISEHNRLYWYRQTLGQGPEFLTYFQNEAQLEKSRLLSDRFSAERPKGSFSTLEIQRTEQGDSAMYLCASSLGLTHEKLFFGSGTQLSVL.